This entry describes one TCR beta chain. Germline V gives CDR1 SGDLS, CDR2 YYNGEE. The trim removed 0 bases at V and 0 bases at J, leaving 2 bases unmatched. This CDR3 region has 15 residues. Only in-frame clones appear in the TCRdb table, and some are missing; sequencing was by immunoSEQ multiplex PCR. The sample holds fewer than 700,000 clones, around nine tenths seen once. The sample originates from a study of blood T cell repertoires in COVID-19. The origin of this receptor is a woman between 50 and 59 years old with COVID-19, enrolled during active disease. What was sequenced was peripheral blood. The chain joins TRBV9 to TRBJ2-7; 8 bases agree with TRBD2. The CDR3 here is CASSVAGGPSYEQYF. CDR3 nucleotide sequence: TGTGCCAGCAGCGTAGCGGGGGGGCCCTCCTACGAGCAGTACTTC.